What follows are 29 T cell receptor beta chains derived from one specimen sequenced in a study of PD-1 blockade in classical Hodgkin lymphoma. Profiled with immunoSEQ multiplex PCR; TCRdb holds only in-frame clones, not every one. The table shows about 94,000 clones, with 89% occurring only once. Brentuximab vedotin exposure varied among the patients, all of whom had relapsed after autologous stem cell transplantation. The sequencing used peripheral blood mononuclear cells (PBMCs), collected before the second cycle of nivolumab. Receptors originate from a human donor with classical Hodgkin lymphoma.

The chain links TRBV30 to TRBJ1-5; D is undetermined. CDR1 and CDR2 from the germline V gene are GTSNPN and SVGIG (reference sequence). Trimming shortened V by 0 bases and J by 0 bases, and 12 bases separated the two germline ends. This CDR3 has 16 residues. This CDR3 reads CAWSVGPSYSNQPQHF. CDR3 nucleotides: TGTGCCTGGAGTGTAGGCCCGTCGTATAGCAATCAGCCCCAGCATTTT.

The genes are TRBV11-2 and TRBJ2-3; 13 bases are a match to TRBD2. V shed 5 bases, J shed 1 base, and the junction held 9 bases outside the gene matches. CDR3 size: 18 residues. The germline V gene has CDR1 SGHAT and CDR2 FQNNGV. Here the CDR3 reads CASSGLAGDSIRTDTQYF. CDR3 nucleotides: TGTGCCAGCAGCGGACTAGCGGGAGACTCGATCCGCACAGATACGCAGTATTTT.

The rearrangement links TRBV19 to TRBJ1-1; D gene uncertain. CDR3 length equals 15 residues. V dropped 4 bases and J dropped 0 bases, with 12 bases sitting between them. Looked up from germline, CDR1 is LNHDA and CDR2 is SQIVND (reference sequence). The DNA for the CDR3 is TGTGCCAGTAGTAGCCGGGCAACTATGAACACTGAAGCTTTCTTT. The encoded protein is CASSSRATMNTEAFF.

The chain employs TRBV7-9 and TRBJ2-7; no clear D. The CDR3 is 18 residues long. The V end was cut by 3 bases, the J end by 4 bases, with 25 bases between. Germline assignment: CDR1 SEHNR and CDR2 FQNEAQ (reference sequence). CDR3 residues: CASSFALAPSGTMYEQYF. Here the CDR3 DNA reads TGTGCCAGCAGCTTTGCCCTGGCCCCTAGTGGCACTATGTACGAGCAGTACTTC. The whole variable domain, filled in from reference TRBV7-9 and TRBJ2-7, reads DTGVSQNPRHKITKRGQNVTFRCDPISEHNRLYWYRQTLGQGPEFLTYFQNEAQLEKSRLLSDRFSAERPKGSFSTLEIQRTEQGDSAMYLCASSFALAPSGTMYEQYFGPGTRLTVT.

The CDR3 bases are TGTGCCATCAGTGCCCAGGGGAACACTGAAGCTTTCTTT. It yields the protein CAISAQGNTEAFF. The V call is TRBV10-3, the J call TRBJ1-1; the D gene is possibly TRBD1 (5 bases). Germline CDR1 reads ENHRY; CDR2 reads SYGVKD. The CDR3 has 13 amino acids. The V end was cut by 4 bases, the J end by 1 base, with 7 bases between.

The V and J genes are TRBV7-9 and TRBJ2-7; D may be TRBD2 (6 bases). Deletions cut 11 bases from V and 4 bases from J, with 18 bases between. CDR3 length: 13 amino acids. Germline-derived CDR1 and CDR2 are SEHNR and FQNEAQ (reference sequence). The CDR3 region has the DNA TGTGCCGGGGGATTTGGAGGGAGGTACGAGCAGTACTTC. It is translated as CAGGFGGRYEQYF.

The chain couples TRBV27 to TRBJ2-2; D possibly corresponds to TRBD2 (6 bases). Germline-derived CDR1 and CDR2 are MNHEY and SMNVEV (reference sequence). This CDR3 region has 15 residues. V shed 5 bases and J shed 5 bases, with 15 bases lying between them. The CDR3 is CASSPWAGPTGELFF. The DNA of the CDR3 is TGTGCCAGCAGTCCGTGGGCGGGGCCGACCGGGGAGCTGTTTTTT.

The rearrangement uses TRBV28 and TRBJ2-7; either TRBD1 or TRBD2 may supply D (5 bases each). The length of the CDR3 is 20 residues. Trimming removed 6 bases at V and 0 bases at J, with 30 bases between. Germline assignment: CDR1 MDHEN and CDR2 SYDVKM. CDR3 sequence: CASRPKLTTEGLQYSYEQYF. The CDR3 nucleotides are TGTGCCAGCAGACCTAAACTCACGACAGAGGGGCTTCAGTACTCCTACGAGCAGTACTTC.

The chain carries TRBV4-2 and TRBJ1-6; D is uncertain. V was clipped by 0 bases and J by 2 bases, with 5 bases between them. The CDR3 runs to 15 residues. Per the germline V gene, CDR1 is LGHNA and CDR2 is YNFKEQ. In DNA form, the CDR3 reads TGTGCCAGCAGCCAAGAGGGCCCCTATAATTCACCCCTCCACTTT. This sequence encodes CASSQEGPYNSPLHF.

In nucleotides, the CDR3 is TGTGCCAGCAGTAGAAGATGGCCCACTGAAGCTTTCTTT. This codes for CASSRRWPTEAFF. The gene calls are TRBV28 and TRBJ1-1; no reliable D call. The V gene's germline CDR1 is MDHEN and CDR2 SYDVKM. The CDR3 runs to 13 residues. Trimming removed 5 bases from V and 4 bases from J, with 11 bases in between.

This rearrangement joins TRBV11-2 to TRBJ2-1; 15 nucleotides agree with TRBD2. Per the germline V gene, CDR1 is SGHAT and CDR2 is FQNNGV. The CDR3 is made up of 16 amino acids. Trimming at V came to 5 bases and at J to 7 bases, leaving 6 bases not matched to a gene. As DNA, the CDR3 is TGTGCCAGCAGCCCCTGGACTAGCGGGGGGGTTAATGAGCAGTTCTTC. Translated, it gives CASSPWTSGGVNEQFF.

V and J are TRBV5-1 and TRBJ2-3; 7 bases agree with TRBD2. The germline CDR1 and CDR2 sequences are SGHRS and YFSETQ. V was pared by 3 bases and J by 2 bases, with 6 bases of the junction left unmatched. The CDR3 extends over 15 amino acids. The CDR3 DNA reads TGCGCCAGCAGCTCAGGACTAGTTCCCACAGATACGCAGTATTTT. The encoded protein is CASSSGLVPTDTQYF.

The rearrangement uses TRBV6-7 and TRBJ2-2; 10 nucleotides agree with TRBD2. TRBV6-7 is identified as an open reading frame with a role that is uncertain. This CDR3 comprises 17 residues. Trimming cost V 0 bases and J 3 bases; bases outside gene matches: 4. The CDR3 DNA is TGTGCCAGCAGTTACTCGGCTAGCGGGGGCGACACCGGGGAGCTGTTTTTT. It is translated as CASSYSASGGDTGELFF.

The chain combines TRBV5-8 with TRBJ2-5; 9 bases agree with TRBD1. J lost 4 bases, V lost 6 bases, and 13 bases had no gene match. The CDR3 is 16 residues long. Germline V gene sequence: CDR1 SGHTS, CDR2 YDEGEE. The CDR3 nucleotides are TGTGCCAGCAACCACAGGGGGCAAATTCCCGCAGAGACCCAGTACTTC. It yields the protein CASNHRGQIPAETQYF.

This sequence joins TRBV19 and TRBJ2-7, with D possibly TRBD1 on 7 matching bases. This CDR3 spans 15 amino acids. V lost 2 bases and J 3 bases, leaving 14 bases between the germline ends. From germline, CDR1 is LNHDA and CDR2 SQIVND (reference sequence). CDR3 region: CASSIIGGGFYEQYF. The CDR3 region has the DNA TGTGCCAGTAGTATAATCGGAGGGGGCTTCTACGAGCAGTACTTC.

The chain joins TRBV7-2 to TRBJ1-5, with TRBD1 as a possible D gene (5 bases). The CDR3 contains 16 residues. V was trimmed by 1 base and J by 6 bases, leaving 16 bases between them. CDR1 and CDR2 from the germline V gene are SGHTA and FQGNSA. CDR3 amino acids: CASSLGPSGGGQPQHF. The CDR3 region has the DNA TGTGCCAGCAGCTTAGGCCCGAGTGGGGGGGGTCAGCCCCAGCATTTT.

This clone was detected only a few times. The V gene is TRBV7-2, the J gene TRBJ2-3; weak D call: TRBD1 (6 bases). This CDR3 contains 15 residues. Germline lookup yields CDR1 SGHTA and CDR2 FQGNSA. V was clipped by 11 bases and J by 2 bases, with 20 bases between them. CDR3 in DNA: TGTGCCTCACAGGGCGGCCGACGAACCACAGATACGCAGTATTTT. It codes for CASQGGRRTTDTQYF.

The chain employs TRBV19 and TRBJ2-1; 12 bases match TRBD2. CDR1 and CDR2 (germline): LNHDA, SQIVND (reference sequence). V was clipped by 2 bases and J by 8 bases; unmatched bases: 10. The CDR3 contains 17 residues. CDR3: CASSISLLAGGKDEQFF. The CDR3 nucleotides are TGTGCCAGTAGTATAAGTCTGCTAGCGGGGGGGAAGGATGAGCAGTTCTTC.

The V call is TRBV27, the J call TRBJ2-7; 7 nucleotides line up with TRBD1. Losses at the gene ends were 5 bases for V and 1 base for J; bases not matched to a gene: 5. The CDR3 totals 14 residues. CDR1 and CDR2 from the germline V gene are MNHEY and SMNVEV (reference sequence). The CDR3 DNA follows: TGTGCCAGCAGTCCATGGACAGGATCCTACGAGCAGTACTTC. Residues: CASSPWTGSYEQYF.

V usage is TRBV28 and J usage is TRBJ1-1; D may be TRBD1 (6 bases). The CDR3 contains 13 residues. Germline CDR1 reads MDHEN; CDR2 reads SYDVKM. The germline V and J ends were trimmed by 5 bases and 5 bases, with 12 bases remaining between them. CDR3 sequence: CASSRRGGTEAFF. The CDR3 DNA follows: TGTGCCAGCAGTCGACGAGGGGGGACTGAAGCTTTCTTT. The full variable domain, its missing parts supplied by reference TRBV28 and TRBJ1-1, is DVKVTQSSRYLVKRTGEKVFLECVQDMDHENMFWYRQDPGLGLRLIYFSYDVKMKEKGDIPEGYSVSREKKERFSLILESASTNQTSMYLCASSRRGGTEAFFGQGTRLTVV.

The gene calls are TRBV27 and TRBJ2-7, with 10 bases that match TRBD1. V trimming: 5 bases; J trimming: 0 bases; junction bases outside the gene matches: 4. This CDR3 contains 15 residues. CDR1 and CDR2 from the germline V gene are MNHEY and SMNVEV (reference sequence). The CDR3 bases are TGTGCCAGCAGTGTGGACAGGGGGTTCTCCTACGAGCAGTACTTC. Translation gives CASSVDRGFSYEQYF.

The chain has TRBV5-5 and TRBJ1-1; D is possibly TRBD1 (5 bases). CDR3 length equals 12 residues. Trimming shortened V by 2 bases and J by 8 bases, and 10 bases separated the two germline ends. Germline CDR1 and CDR2: SGHKS and YYEKEE (reference sequence). CDR3 sequence (DNA): TGTGCCAGCAGCTTTTCGCGGACAGAAGCTTTCTTT. The encoded protein is CASSFSRTEAFF.

A single count supports this clone. This chain connects TRBV19 to TRBJ2-1; 8 nucleotides agree with TRBD2. Looked up from germline, CDR1 is LNHDA and CDR2 is SQIVND (reference sequence). The length of the CDR3 is 15 residues. With 3 bases clipped from V and 7 bases from J, the junction kept 8 bases outside the gene matches. CDR3 sequence: CASSIWAGGNNEQFF. DNA for the CDR3: TGTGCCAGTAGTATTTGGGCGGGAGGCAATAATGAGCAGTTCTTC.

The chain employs TRBV7-2 and TRBJ2-3; 7 bases map to TRBD2. Trimming cost V 1 base and J 2 bases; bases outside gene matches: 3. From germline, CDR1 is SGHTA and CDR2 FQGNSA. This CDR3 is 15 amino acids long. The CDR3 DNA reads TGTGCCAGCAGCTTAGTTGCGGGAGACACAGATACGCAGTATTTT. It encodes CASSLVAGDTDTQYF.

CDR3 nucleotide sequence: TGTGCCAGCTCACCTACCCTACTGCAGAGCACCGGGGAGCTGTTTTTT. As protein: CASSPTLLQSTGELFF. This chain links TRBV18 with TRBJ2-2; D is unclear. CDR3 size: 16 residues. CDR1 KGHSH and CDR2 LQKENI come from the germline V gene. Trimming shortened V by 3 bases and J by 4 bases, and 15 bases separated the two germline ends.

The V gene is TRBV19, the J gene TRBJ2-1, with 11 bases matching TRBD2. The CDR3 runs to 17 residues. Unmatched junction bases numbered 8, after V lost 1 base and J lost 6 bases. Germline lookup yields CDR1 LNHDA and CDR2 SQIVND (reference sequence). The CDR3 coding sequence is TGTGCCAGTAGTATAGCTAGCGGGGGGCGGGGAATCAATGAGCAGTTCTTC. It codes for CASSIASGGRGINEQFF.

This chain links TRBV5-1 with TRBJ1-5, with TRBD1 matching over 9 bases. CDR1 is SGHRS and CDR2 is YFSETQ in the germline V gene. V shed 0 bases, J shed 9 bases, and the junction held 4 bases outside the gene matches. The CDR3 runs to 14 residues. The DNA of the CDR3 is TGCGCCAGCAGCTTGGGGACAGGGGTATCGCCCCAGCATTTT. Amino acid sequence: CASSLGTGVSPQHF.

V is TRBV28 and J is TRBJ1-5, with 7 bases lining up with TRBD1. After removal of 6 bases from V and 5 bases from J, the junction contained 10 bases not matched to a gene. Per the germline V gene, CDR1 is MDHEN and CDR2 is SYDVKM. The CDR3 totals 15 residues. CDR3 residues: CASSDRTGLYQPQHF. The DNA of the CDR3 is TGTGCCAGCAGCGACCGGACAGGTCTTTATCAGCCCCAGCATTTT. Using reference TRBV28 and TRBJ1-5 for the parts outside the CDR3, the full variable domain is DVKVTQSSRYLVKRTGEKVFLECVQDMDHENMFWYRQDPGLGLRLIYFSYDVKMKEKGDIPEGYSVSREKKERFSLILESASTNQTSMYLCASSDRTGLYQPQHFGDGTRLSIL.

This clone is a singleton in its sample. The rearrangement joins TRBV2 to TRBJ1-1, with unresolved D. CDR3 length: 11 amino acids. V dropped 5 bases and J dropped 4 bases, with 5 bases sitting between them. Germline loops: CDR1 SNHLY, CDR2 FYNNEI. The CDR3 DNA sequence: TGTGCCAGCAGTTACGCCACTGAAGCTTTCTTT. It is translated as CASSYATEAFF. The whole variable domain, filled in from reference TRBV2 and TRBJ1-1, reads EPEVTQTPSHQVTQMGQEVILRCVPISNHLYFYWYRQILGQKVEFLVSFYNNEISEKSEIFDDQFSVERPDGSNFTLKIRSTKLEDSAMYFCASSYATEAFFGQGTRLTVV.